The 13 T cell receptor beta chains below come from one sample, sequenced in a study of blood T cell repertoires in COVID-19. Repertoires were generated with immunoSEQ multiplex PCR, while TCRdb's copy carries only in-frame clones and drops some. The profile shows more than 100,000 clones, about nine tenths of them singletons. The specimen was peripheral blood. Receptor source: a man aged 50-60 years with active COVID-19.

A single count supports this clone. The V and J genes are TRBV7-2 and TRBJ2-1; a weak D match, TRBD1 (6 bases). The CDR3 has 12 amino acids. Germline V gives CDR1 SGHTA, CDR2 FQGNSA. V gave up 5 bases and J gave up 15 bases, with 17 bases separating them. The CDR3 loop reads CASSRTQGQGFF. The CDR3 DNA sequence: TGTGCCAGCAGCCGTACTCAGGGGCAGGGGTTCTTC.

DNA for the CDR3: TGTGCCAGCAGTCCCCCAGGGGCGGGCGAGCAGTACTTC. Its translation: CASSPPGAGEQYF. The chain links TRBV27 to TRBJ2-7; D is perhaps TRBD1 (6 bases). The germline V gene encodes CDR1 MNHEY and CDR2 SMNVEV (reference sequence). Trimming stripped 5 bases from V and 6 bases from J, with 14 bases between. The CDR3 sequence is 13 residues long.

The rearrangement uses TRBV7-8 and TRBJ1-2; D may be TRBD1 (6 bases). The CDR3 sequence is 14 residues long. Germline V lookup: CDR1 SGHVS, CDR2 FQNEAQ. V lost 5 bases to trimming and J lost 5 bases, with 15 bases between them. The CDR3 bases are TGTGCCAGCAGCCGAGAGGGGACAAGGTATGGCTACACCTTC. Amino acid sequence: CASSREGTRYGYTF.

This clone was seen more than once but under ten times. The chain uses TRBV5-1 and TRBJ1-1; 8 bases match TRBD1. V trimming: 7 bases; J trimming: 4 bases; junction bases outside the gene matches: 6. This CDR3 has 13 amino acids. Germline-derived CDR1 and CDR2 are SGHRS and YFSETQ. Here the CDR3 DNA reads TGCGCCAGCGGGACAGGCGACCGCACTGAAGCTTTCTTT. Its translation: CASGTGDRTEAFF.

The DNA of the CDR3 is TGTGCCGTCGACAGGGGGACAGATACGCAGTATTTT. Amino acids: CAVDRGTDTQYF. This chain connects TRBV6-5 to TRBJ2-3; 9 bases agree with TRBD1. Germline loops: CDR1 MNHEY, CDR2 SVGAGI. The CDR3 contains 12 residues. J gave up 3 bases and V 11 bases, and 3 bases lay outside the gene matches.

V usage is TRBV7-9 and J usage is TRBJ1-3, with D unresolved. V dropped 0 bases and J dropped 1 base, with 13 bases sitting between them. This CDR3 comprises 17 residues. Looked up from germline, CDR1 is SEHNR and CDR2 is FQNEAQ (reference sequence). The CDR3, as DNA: TGTGCCAGCAGCTTAGCGGGTCGTTCGGGGTCTGGAAACACCATATATTTT. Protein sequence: CASSLAGRSGSGNTIYF. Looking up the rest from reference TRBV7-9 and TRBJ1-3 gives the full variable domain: DTGVSQNPRHKITKRGQNVTFRCDPISEHNRLYWYRQTLGQGPEFLTYFQNEAQLEKSRLLSDRFSAERPKGSFSTLEIQRTEQGDSAMYLCASSLAGRSGSGNTIYFGEGSWLTVV.

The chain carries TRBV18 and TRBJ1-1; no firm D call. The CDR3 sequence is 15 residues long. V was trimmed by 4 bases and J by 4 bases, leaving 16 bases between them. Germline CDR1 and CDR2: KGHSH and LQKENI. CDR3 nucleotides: TGTGCCAGCTCACTCGAAGACATCCCAGGCACTGAAGCTTTCTTT. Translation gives CASSLEDIPGTEAFF.

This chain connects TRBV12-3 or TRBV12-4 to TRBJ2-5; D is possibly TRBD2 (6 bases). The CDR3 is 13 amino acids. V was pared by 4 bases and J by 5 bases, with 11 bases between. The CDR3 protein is CASSWEVGETQYF. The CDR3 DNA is TGTGCCAGCAGTTGGGAGGTGGGGGAGACCCAGTACTTC.

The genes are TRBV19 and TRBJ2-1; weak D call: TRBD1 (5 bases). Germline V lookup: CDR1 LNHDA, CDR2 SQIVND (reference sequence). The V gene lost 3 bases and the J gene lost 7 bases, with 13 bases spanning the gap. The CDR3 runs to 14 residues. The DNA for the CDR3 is TGTGCCAGTAGTATCCAGGGATCGTGGAATGAGCAGTTCTTC. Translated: CASSIQGSWNEQFF.

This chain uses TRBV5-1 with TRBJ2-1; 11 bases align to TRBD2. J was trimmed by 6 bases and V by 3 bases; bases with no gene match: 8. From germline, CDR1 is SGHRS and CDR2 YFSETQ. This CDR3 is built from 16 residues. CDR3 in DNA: TGCGCCAGCAGCTCCGAACCTAGCGGGGGGCTCAATGAGCAGTTCTTC. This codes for CASSSEPSGGLNEQFF. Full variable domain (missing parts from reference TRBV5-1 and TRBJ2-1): KAGVTQTPRYLIKTRGQQVTLSCSPISGHRSVSWYQQTPGQGLQFLFEYFSETQRNKGNFPGRFSGRQFSNSRSEMNVSTLELGDSALYLCASSSEPSGGLNEQFFGPGTRLTVL.

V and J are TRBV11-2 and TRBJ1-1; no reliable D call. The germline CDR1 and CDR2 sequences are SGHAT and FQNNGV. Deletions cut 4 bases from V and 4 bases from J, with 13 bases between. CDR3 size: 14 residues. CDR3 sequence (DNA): TGTGCCAGCAGCTCAACTCCCAGCGGCACTGAAGCTTTCTTT. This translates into CASSSTPSGTEAFF.

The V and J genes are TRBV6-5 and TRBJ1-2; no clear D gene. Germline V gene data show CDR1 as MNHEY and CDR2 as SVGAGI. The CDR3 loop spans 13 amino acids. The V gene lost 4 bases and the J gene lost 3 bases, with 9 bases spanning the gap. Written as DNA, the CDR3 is TGTGCCAGCAGTTCCTCCCAGGACTATGGCTACACCTTC. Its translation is CASSSSQDYGYTF.

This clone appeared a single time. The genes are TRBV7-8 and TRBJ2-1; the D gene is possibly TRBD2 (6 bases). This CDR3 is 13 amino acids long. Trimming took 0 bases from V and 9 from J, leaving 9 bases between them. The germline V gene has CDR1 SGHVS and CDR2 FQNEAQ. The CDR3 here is CASSLARGGEQFF. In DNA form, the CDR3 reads TGTGCCAGCAGCTTAGCCCGGGGAGGTGAGCAGTTCTTC.